This T cell receptor beta chain was sequenced for a study of T cell responses to AZD1222 COVID-19 vaccine (dated by TCRdb to 2020 to 2023). Some background on the complete study: TCR sequencing covered fewer than 250 trial participants: 200 to 220 given two doses of AZD1222 and approximately 25 given two doses of MenACWY control vaccine. Trial participants were enrolled by age into 18-55, 56-69 and 70-plus year subgroups, with around 140, 26 and 57 TCR-sequenced participants respectively. Summary of the overall study and its limitations: Participants were mostly white British, with more females than males. The authors suggested clonal diversity may have been underestimated. The vaccine-associated CD4 TCRs covered the entire spike protein, and the dominant responses fell in regions 160-218 and 743-854. Because no samples from the day 14 peak response were available, repertoires could be characterized only after the peak T cell response. In the small 56-69-year group, the increase in depth fell short of significance, most likely because of low power. A significant rise in spike-specific TCR breadth and depth was observed after two AZD1222 doses relative to day 0 and relative to MenACWY recipients. Epitopes outside the regions mutated in the B.1.351 and B.1.1.7 variants were reportedly recognized by nearly half of the unique spike-specific TCRs. Conclusions about previously exposed vaccinees are limited because only a handful of AZD1222 recipients were SARS-CoV-2 seropositive at baseline.

The CDR3 regions of human TCRbeta chains were analyzed by immunosequencing. As for the original processing: TCRs in the repertoires were matched against a reference library of SARS-CoV-2-specific TCRs that had been generated with the MIRA antigen-specificity platform. Breadth was defined as the fraction of unique TCRs that were SARS-CoV-2-associated, and depth was defined as the fraction of total T cells that were SARS-CoV-2-associated. Using the MIRA data, each spike-specific TCR was mapped to the spike region that the TCR reacts to and placed in a CD4 or CD8 class. Log10-transformed breadth and depth values were compared by one-way ANOVA with Sidak's multiple comparisons tests. TCRdb re-hosts the immuneACCESS table, in-frame sequences only. Its copies lack some clones; in the studies checked, an unresolved V gene accounts for under half of them, and the cause for the rest is not known. That table furnishes V, J and clone size, whereas the DNA furnished D and trimming. In this sample the table shows under 150,000 clones, roughly nine tenths of which occur a single time. The ten largest make up approximately 1.6% of the sample.

Concerning this clone: Its cognate antigen has yet to be identified. Base-call qualities are not available, and no considerably larger clone is one nucleotide away.

Taken with the paper, the label for time point translates to: about 28 days (+/-7) after the second vaccine dose. Because spike-specific TCR depth and breadth did not differ between the two schedules, AZD1222 recipients who got a second dose at roughly 4 weeks were pooled with those who got a second dose at roughly 12 weeks. Vaccinee samples came from UK trials COV001 and COV002, including a single-blind randomized controlled phase 2/3 trial of AZD1222 (ChAdOx1 nCoV-19) in healthy adults. For TCRbeta chain sequencing, PBMC samples were collected from trial participants at day 0 and at day 28 after the second dose. CDR1 and CDR2 (ENHRY, SYGVKD) derive from the germline V gene. Unmatched junction bases come to 2, with V trimmed by 6 bases and J by 0 bases. The CDR3 contains 15 residues, cysteine and phenylalanine counted. Solely the CDR3 DNA is kept, with 45 bases framed from the first base.

The sample in question was peripheral blood, obtained 28 days after the second AZD1222 dose. The receptor's source is an adult who received the AZD1222 COVID-19 vaccine. In this chain, TRBV10-3 is recombined with TRBJ2-6, with 7 bases in between that match TRBD1. The CDR3 region reads CAISDRVSGANVLTF. The nucleotide sequence is given as TGTGCCATCAGCGACAGGGTCTCTGGGGCCAACGTCCTGACTTTC.